This T cell receptor beta chain was sequenced in a study of T cells after somatic rescue of genetic block. The data were produced by immunoSEQ multiplex PCR, yet TCRdb's version contains in-frame clones alone and is incomplete. The table shows approximately 110,000 clones, with 75% to 95% occurring only once. Trimming pared 4 bases from V and 5 bases from J, leaving 12 bases between. CDR1 is MNHEY and CDR2 is SMNVEV in the germline V gene (reference sequence). This CDR3 is built from 14 residues. The TCR originated in a woman between 18 and 30 years old. The chain carries TRBV27 and TRBJ2-1, with a weak D call TRBD2 (6 bases). Sequencing input: peripheral blood mononuclear cells (PBMCs). CDR3 residues: CASSSPGLNNEQFF. In DNA form, the CDR3 reads TGTGCCAGCAGTTCTCCGGGACTGAACAATGAGCAGTTCTTC.